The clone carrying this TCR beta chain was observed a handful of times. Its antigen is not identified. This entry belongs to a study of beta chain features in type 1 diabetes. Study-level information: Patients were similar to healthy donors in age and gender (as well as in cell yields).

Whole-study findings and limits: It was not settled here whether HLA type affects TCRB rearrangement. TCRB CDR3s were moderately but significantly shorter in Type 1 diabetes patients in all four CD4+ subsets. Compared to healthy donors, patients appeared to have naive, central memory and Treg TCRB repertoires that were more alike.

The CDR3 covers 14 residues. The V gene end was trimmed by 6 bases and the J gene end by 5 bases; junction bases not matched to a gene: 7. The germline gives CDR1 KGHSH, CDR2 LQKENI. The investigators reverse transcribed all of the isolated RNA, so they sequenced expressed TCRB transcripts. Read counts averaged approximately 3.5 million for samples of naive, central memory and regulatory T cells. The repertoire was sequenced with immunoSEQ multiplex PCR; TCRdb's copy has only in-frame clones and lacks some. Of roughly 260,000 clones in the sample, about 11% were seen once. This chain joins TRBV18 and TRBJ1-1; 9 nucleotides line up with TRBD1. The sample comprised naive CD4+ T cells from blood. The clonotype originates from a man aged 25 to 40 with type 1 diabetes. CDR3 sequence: CASSGDRGGTEAFF. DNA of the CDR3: TGTGCCAGCTCGGGCGACAGGGGGGGAACTGAAGCTTTCTTT.